The T cell receptor beta chain described here comes from a study of blood T cell repertoires in COVID-19. Study at large: Acute-phase and convalescent COVID-19 samples originated in the United States, Italy and Spain.

The V and J ends lost 3 bases and 3 bases respectively, with 6 bases between them. Germline-derived CDR1 and CDR2 are DFQATT and SNEGSKA (reference sequence). The CDR3 totals 11 residues. Here immunoSEQ multiplex PCR was the method, and the copy in TCRdb shows in-frame clones only, minus some. The sample lists 45,000 or so clones; roughly 87% were seen once. The J gene is TRBJ2-7, the V gene TRBV20-1, with unresolved D. The sample comprised peripheral blood. The sequence derives from a human donor in a cohort sampled during active COVID-19. The CDR3: CSASHGYEQYF. DNA for the CDR3: TGCAGTGCTAGCCACGGCTACGAGCAGTACTTC.